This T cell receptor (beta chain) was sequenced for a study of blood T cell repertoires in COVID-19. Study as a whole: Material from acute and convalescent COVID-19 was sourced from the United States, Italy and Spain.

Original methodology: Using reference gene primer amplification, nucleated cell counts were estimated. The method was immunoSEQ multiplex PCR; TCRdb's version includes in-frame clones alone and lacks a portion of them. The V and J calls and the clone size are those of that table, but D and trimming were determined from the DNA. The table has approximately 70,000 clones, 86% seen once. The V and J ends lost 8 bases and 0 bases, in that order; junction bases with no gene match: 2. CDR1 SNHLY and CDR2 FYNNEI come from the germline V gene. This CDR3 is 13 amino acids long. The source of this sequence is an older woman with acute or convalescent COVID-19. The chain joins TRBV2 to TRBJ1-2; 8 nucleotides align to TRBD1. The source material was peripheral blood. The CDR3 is CASRDRTNYGYTF. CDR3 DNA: TGTGCCAGCCGGGACAGGACTAACTATGGCTACACCTTC. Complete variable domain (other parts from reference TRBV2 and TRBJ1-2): EPEVTQTPSHQVTQMGQEVILRCVPISNHLYFYWYRQILGQKVEFLVSFYNNEISEKSEIFDDQFSVERPDGSNFTLKIRSTKLEDSAMYFCASRDRTNYGYTFGSGTRLTVV.